A selection of T cell receptor beta chains follows, all from one sample in a study of blood T cell repertoires in COVID-19. Using immunoSEQ multiplex PCR, the repertoire was profiled, and TCRdb retains in-frame clones only, with some absent. The repertoire has 50,000 to 75,000 clones, around 77% of them found once; the top ten carry 20% to 25%. The sample was peripheral blood. The receptors were sampled from a man older than 75 with active or convalescent COVID-19. Each CDR3 is given with its conserved first and last residue. A D gene is named only where the DNA matches it firmly. Size is stated for part of the rows, as once, few or many counts, or as a class when the clone is expanded.

d_call	clone_size	j_call	v_call	cdr3_aa	cdr3_nt
.	.	TRBJ1-5	TRBV19	CASGGGDQPQHF	TGTGCCAGTGGGGGAGGGGATCAGCCCCAGCATTTT
TRBD1	.	TRBJ1-2	TRBV13	CASSQRGTEGIYGYTF	TGTGCCAGCAGCCAGCGGGGGACAGAGGGGATCTATGGCTACACCTTC
.	.	TRBJ2-1	TRBV3-1/TRBV3-2	CASSQLGGGSNEQFF	TGTGCCAGCAGCCAACTGGGGGGTGGTTCCAATGAGCAGTTCTTC
TRBD2	.	TRBJ2-7	TRBV5-1	CASSLWTSGTYEQYF	TGCGCCAGCAGCTTATGGACTAGCGGAACCTACGAGCAGTACTTC
.	.	TRBJ1-1	TRBV6-6	CASSPRGANTEAFF	TGTGCCAGCAGTCCGCGCGGGGCCAACACTGAAGCTTTCTTT
TRBD2	.	TRBJ2-5	TRBV27	CASSSQPPRGSGRYQETQYF	TGTGCCAGCAGTTCCCAACCCCCTCGGGGTAGCGGGAGGTACCAAGAGACCCAGTACTTC
.	.	TRBJ2-5	TRBV5-1	CASSLGAGYQETQYF	TGCGCCAGCAGCTTGGGGGCAGGGTACCAAGAGACCCAGTACTTC
TRBD1	.	TRBJ2-7	TRBV9	CASSGPDVGTGQQYF	TGTGCCAGCAGCGGGCCCGATGTTGGGACAGGCCAGCAGTACTTC
.	.	TRBJ1-3	TRBV6-2/TRBV6-3	CASSYLSGNTIYF	TGTGCCAGCAGTTACCTCTCTGGAAACACCATATATTTT
.	.	TRBJ2-2	TRBV5-1	CASSISGENTGELFF	TGCGCCAGCAGCATTAGCGGAGAGAACACCGGGGAGCTGTTTTTT
.	.	TRBJ2-5	TRBV28	CASTQWAESQETQYF	TGTGCCAGCACTCAGTGGGCAGAATCCCAAGAGACCCAGTACTTC
.	once	TRBJ1-3	TRBV5-1	CASSLVIGARGNTIYF	TGCGCCAGCAGCTTGGTCATTGGCGCGCGGGGAAACACCATATATTTT
.	many	TRBJ2-1	TRBV5-1	CASSVGGAYNEQFF	TGCGCCAGCAGCGTTGGCGGGGCCTACAATGAGCAGTTCTTC
TRBD1	.	TRBJ2-2	TRBV7-3	CASSPRDRLTGELFF	TGTGCCAGCAGCCCACGGGACAGGCTCACCGGGGAGCTGTTTTTT
TRBD2	.	TRBJ2-1	TRBV11-2	CASSPRWGGEQFF	TGTGCCAGCAGCCCAAGATGGGGGGGTGAGCAGTTCTTC
TRBD1	few	TRBJ1-6	TRBV10-1	CASKRTGGRGNSPLHF	TGCGCCAGCAAAAGGACAGGGGGCAGGGGTAATTCACCCCTCCACTTT
TRBD1	once	TRBJ2-7	TRBV9	CASSVNTGEIYEQYF	TGTGCCAGCAGCGTTAATACAGGGGAGATTTACGAGCAGTACTTC
TRBD2	.	TRBJ2-2	TRBV5-5	CASDRAGVRTGELFF	TGTGCCAGCGATCGAGCGGGAGTTCGGACCGGGGAGCTGTTTTTT
TRBD2	.	TRBJ2-5	TRBV6-1	CASSDLGLAGGGSETQYF	TGTGCCAGCAGTGACTTGGGACTAGCGGGAGGGGGGTCGGAGACCCAGTACTTC
TRBD2	many	TRBJ2-7	TRBV18	CASGAGGRAYEQYF	TGTGCCAGCGGCGCGGGGGGCCGGGCCTACGAGCAGTACTTC
.	few	TRBJ2-2	TRBV2	CAIPRAAELGELFF	TGTGCCATACCGAGAGCTGCCGAACTCGGGGAGCTGTTTTTT
.	.	TRBJ1-5	TRBV18	CASSPGLGVSQPQHF	TGTGCCAGCTCACCGGGTCTAGGGGTTAGCCAGCCCCAGCATTTT
.	few	TRBJ2-2	TRBV4-3	CASSQESWTVNTGELFF	TGCGCCAGCAGCCAAGAGTCATGGACAGTGAACACCGGGGAGCTGTTTTTT
.	once	TRBJ1-1	TRBV11-2	CASSFSGGWAEAFF	TGTGCCAGCAGCTTTTCGGGGGGGTGGGCGGAAGCTTTCTTT
.	.	TRBJ2-7	TRBV6-5	CASSRRLGEQYF	TGTGCCAGCAGCCGAAGACTAGGCGAGCAGTACTTC
TRBD1	.	TRBJ1-1	TRBV7-2	CASSPGGTGINTEAFF	TGTGCCAGCAGCCCCGGAGGGACAGGGATAAACACTGAAGCTTTCTTT
.	.	TRBJ1-1	TRBV27	CASSPQGTEAFF	TGTGCCAGCAGTCCCCAGGGGACTGAAGCTTTCTTT
.	.	TRBJ2-2	TRBV5-1	CASSRGNTGELFF	TGCGCCAGCAGCCGGGGTAACACCGGGGAGCTGTTTTTT
.	.	TRBJ1-1	TRBV3-1/TRBV3-2	CASSSAGALTEAFF	TGTGCCAGCAGCTCAGCGGGGGCCCTGACTGAAGCTTTCTTT
TRBD2	.	TRBJ2-3	TRBV7-2	CASSLVLAGGSTQYF	TGTGCCAGCAGCTTAGTTCTAGCGGGAGGTAGTACGCAGTATTTT
.	.	TRBJ2-1	TRBV28	CASSLTVSSYNEQFF	TGTGCCAGCAGCCTCACAGTTAGCTCCTACAATGAGCAGTTCTTC
TRBD1	.	TRBJ1-5	TRBV19	CASSPGTGLNQPQHF	TGTGCCAGTAGTCCCGGGACAGGACTTAATCAGCCCCAGCATTTT
TRBD1	.	TRBJ1-4	TRBV19	CASSSDRVSNEKLFF	TGTGCCAGTAGTAGCGACAGGGTATCTAATGAAAAACTGTTTTTT
.	.	TRBJ1-1	TRBV24-1	CATSDSMNTEAFF	TGTGCCACCAGTGATTCAATGAACACTGAAGCTTTCTTT
.	.	TRBJ2-1	TRBV4-2	CASSQVVGYNEQFF	TGTGCCAGCAGCCAAGTCGTCGGCTACAATGAGCAGTTCTTC
.	.	TRBJ2-7	TRBV6-6	CASSYSVSFEQYF	TGTGCCAGCAGTTACTCTGTCTCTTTCGAGCAGTACTTC
.	.	TRBJ2-7	TRBV14	CASSQDTLTVTYEQYF	TGTGCCAGCAGCCAGGACACATTAACAGTAACCTACGAGCAGTACTTC
.	.	TRBJ2-1	TRBV6-5	CASGLGQFYNEQFF	TGTGCCAGCGGACTGGGACAATTCTACAATGAGCAGTTCTTC
.	.	TRBJ1-2	TRBV5-4	CASSFGSGAGYTF	TGTGCCAGCAGCTTCGGGTCAGGGGCTGGCTACACCTTC
TRBD1	few	TRBJ2-7	TRBV6-2/TRBV6-3	CASSYRDRAAYEQYF	TGTGCCAGCAGTTACCGGGACAGGGCCGCCTACGAGCAGTACTTC
.	medium-sized	TRBJ2-2	TRBV4-3	CASSQGLGLNTGELFF	TGCGCCAGCAGCCAAGGACTAGGATTGAACACCGGGGAGCTGTTTTTT
.	few	TRBJ2-2	TRBV9	CASSKILAPGELFF	TGTGCCAGCAGCAAGATACTAGCCCCCGGGGAGCTGTTTTTT
.	.	TRBJ1-2	TRBV10-3	CAIGTGNYGYTF	TGTGCCATCGGAACAGGGAACTATGGCTACACCTTC
.	.	TRBJ1-2	TRBV2	CASSEVREQGYTF	TGTGCCAGCAGTGAGGTGAGGGAACAAGGCTACACCTTC
TRBD1	.	TRBJ1-5	TRBV5-4	CASSLAETGGQPQHF	TGTGCCAGCAGCTTGGCTGAGACAGGGGGGCAGCCCCAGCATTTT